Listed here are 5 T cell receptor beta chains from one sample, sequenced in a study of blood T cell repertoires in COVID-19. Clones were sequenced by immunoSEQ multiplex PCR, and TCRdb holds only the in-frame ones, with some missing. The sample has approximately 170,000 clones, about 81% seen once. The specimen sequenced was peripheral blood. The receptor set was obtained from a human donor in a cohort sampled during active COVID-19.

The chain has TRBV7-2 and TRBJ2-3, with 8 bases that match TRBD1. This CDR3 has 15 residues. Germline V lookup: CDR1 SGHTA, CDR2 FQGNSA. J lost 5 bases, V lost 1 base, and 5 bases had no gene match. The CDR3 coding sequence is TGTGCCAGCAGCTTAGGGGGACAGGTGGGAGATACGCAGTATTTT. It yields the protein CASSLGGQVGDTQYF. Complete variable domain (other parts from reference TRBV7-2 and TRBJ2-3): GAGVSQSPSNKVTEKGKDVELRCDPISGHTALYWYRQSLGQGLEFLIYFQGNSAPDKSGLPSDRFSAERTGGSVSTLTIQRTQQEDSAVYLCASSLGGQVGDTQYFGPGTRLTVL.

The CDR3 reads CSVDRTGVGTDTQYF. CDR3 nucleotide sequence: TGCAGCGTTGATCGGACAGGGGTGGGCACAGATACGCAGTATTTT. The chain has TRBV29-1 and TRBJ2-3; 9 bases are a match to TRBD1. V lost 3 bases and J lost 1; bases outside the gene matches: 5. This CDR3 region has 15 residues. The germline V gene encodes CDR1 SQVTM and CDR2 ANQGSEA.

The chain joins TRBV11-2 to TRBJ2-5; 10 nucleotides align to TRBD1. Looked up from germline, CDR1 is SGHAT and CDR2 is FQNNGV. V trimming: 5 bases; J trimming: 5 bases; junction bases outside the gene matches: 8. The CDR3 runs to 15 residues. CDR3 sequence reads: CASSLGGTGDETQYF. The CDR3 DNA follows: TGTGCCAGCAGCCTCGGAGGGACAGGGGATGAGACCCAGTACTTC.

The chain has TRBV4-3 and TRBJ2-7; 7 bases are a match to TRBD2. The CDR3 covers 15 residues. V lost 2 bases and J lost 4; bases outside the gene matches: 8. Germline lookup yields CDR1 LGHNA and CDR2 YSLEER. CDR3 sequence reads: CASSQTSGLYYEQYF. CDR3 sequence (DNA): TGCGCCAGCAGCCAAACCTCGGGACTATATTACGAGCAGTACTTC.

In its sample, this clone was seen once. The rearrangement uses TRBV10-1 and TRBJ2-2; 9 nucleotides line up with TRBD2. This CDR3 has 13 residues. With 10 bases clipped from V and 6 bases from J, the junction kept 6 bases outside the gene matches. Germline-derived CDR1 and CDR2 are WNHNN and SYGVQD (reference sequence). DNA for the CDR3: TGCGCCATCGCGGGGGGGCCCTCCGGGGAGCTGTTTTTT. Its translation: CAIAGGPSGELFF.